This T cell receptor (beta chain) derives from a study of glioma-infiltrating T cells after dendritic cell vaccination. Whole-study context: Three intradermal dendritic cell vaccine injections were given every two weeks.

A remark on this clone: Antigen: not known.

Findings of the study overall: Estimated pretreatment TIL content predicted outcome after dendritic cell vaccination.

Germline V gene sequence: CDR1 LNHDA, CDR2 SQIVND (reference sequence). Between the trimmed V and J ends, which lost 3 bases and 0 bases, there was a span of 6 bases. This CDR3 contains 14 residues. The primer mix had 60 V beta and 13 J beta primers. Profiled with immunoSEQ multiplex PCR; TCRdb holds only in-frame clones, not every one. The sample contains over 55,000 clones, approximately 80% of which appear only once. Sequences were derived from blood, sampled before dendritic cell vaccination. J is TRBJ1-3 and V is TRBV19, with D hard to call. The sequence was obtained from a human donor with glioblastoma. CDR3 nucleotide sequence: TGTGCCAGTAGTATCCTAGTCTCTGGAAACACCATATATTTT. Its protein is CASSILVSGNTIYF.